This TCR beta chain was obtained from a study of shared clonotypes between healthy human individuals. Findings and limits, study-wide: What rarefaction showed was incomplete sorted-subset sequencing despite large depth. The low donor count limited represented genetic and exposure-history diversity. A reduction in generation probabilities was seen for non-shared clonotypes relative to those shared by all four donors. When naive CD4 clonotypes were compared across a few donors, around 5% were shared.

TCRdb keeps only in-frame clones here, not all; method: immunoSEQ multiplex PCR. This sample has roughly 1,800,000 clones, with around 96% found just once. V gave up 4 bases and J gave up 7 bases, with 8 bases separating them. CDR1 and CDR2 from the germline V gene are SGHAT and FQNNGV. The CDR3 loop spans 12 amino acids. Naive CD8 cells lacked CD45RO and underwent positive selection for CCR7, leaving out terminally differentiated effector memory CD45RA+ cells. Worth noting for this clone: Its antigen is unidentified. The sample carries other DNA sequences with the same CDR3.

The TCR comes from a man younger than 35 in good health. The chain carries TRBV11-2 and TRBJ2-1; D assignment may be TRBD1 or TRBD2 (5 bases each). Material: naive CD8+ T cells sorted from blood. The CDR3 nucleotides are TGTGCCAGCAGCTCCGAGGGGAATGAGCAGTTCTTC. Translation gives CASSSEGNEQFF.